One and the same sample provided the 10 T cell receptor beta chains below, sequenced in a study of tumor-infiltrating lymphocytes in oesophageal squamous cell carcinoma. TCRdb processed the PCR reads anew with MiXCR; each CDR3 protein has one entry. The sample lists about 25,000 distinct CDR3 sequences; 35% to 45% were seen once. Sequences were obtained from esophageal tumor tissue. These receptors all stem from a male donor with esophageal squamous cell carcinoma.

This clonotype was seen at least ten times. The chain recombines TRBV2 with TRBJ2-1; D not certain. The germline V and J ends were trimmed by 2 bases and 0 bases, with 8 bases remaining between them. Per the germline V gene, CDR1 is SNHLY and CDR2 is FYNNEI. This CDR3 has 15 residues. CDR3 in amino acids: CASSEQGNSYNEQFF. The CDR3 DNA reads TGTGCCAGCAGTGAACAAGGAAACTCCTACAATGAGCAGTTCTTC.

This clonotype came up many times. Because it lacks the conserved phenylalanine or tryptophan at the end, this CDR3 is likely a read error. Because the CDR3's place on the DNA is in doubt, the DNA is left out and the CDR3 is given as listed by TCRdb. The CDR3 sequence is CAITKGLAG. The J gene is TRBJ2-3, the V gene TRBV10-3; the D segment call TRBD2 is taken from the table without a DNA check. Germline assignment: CDR1 ENHRY and CDR2 SYGVKD. The CDR3 is 9 residues long, ends included.

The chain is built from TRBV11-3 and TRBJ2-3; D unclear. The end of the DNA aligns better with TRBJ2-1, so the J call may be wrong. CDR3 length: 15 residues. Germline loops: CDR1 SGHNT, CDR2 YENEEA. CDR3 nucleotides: TGTGCCAGCAGCTTAGATTTCCGCTCCTACAATGAGCAGTTCTTC. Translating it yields CASSLDFRSYNEQFF.

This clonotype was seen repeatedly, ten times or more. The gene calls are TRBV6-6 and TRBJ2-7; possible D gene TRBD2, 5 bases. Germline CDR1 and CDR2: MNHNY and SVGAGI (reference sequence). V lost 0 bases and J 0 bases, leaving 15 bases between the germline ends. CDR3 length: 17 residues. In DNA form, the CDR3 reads TGTGCCAGCAGTTACTCGAAGGGAGCGGTGAACTCCTACGAGCAGTACTTC. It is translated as CASSYSKGAVNSYEQYF.

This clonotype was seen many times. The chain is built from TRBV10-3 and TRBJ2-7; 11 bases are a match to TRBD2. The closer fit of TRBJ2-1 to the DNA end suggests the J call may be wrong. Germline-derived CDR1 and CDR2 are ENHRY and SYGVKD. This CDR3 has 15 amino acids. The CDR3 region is CAISELAGAGNEQFF. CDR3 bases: TGTGCCATCAGTGAACTAGCGGGGGCCGGGAATGAGCAGTTCTTC.

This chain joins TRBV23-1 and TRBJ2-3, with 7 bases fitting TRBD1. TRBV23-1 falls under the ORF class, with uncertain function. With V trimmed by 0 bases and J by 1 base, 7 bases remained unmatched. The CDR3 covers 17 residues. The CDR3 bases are TGCGCCAGCAGTCAATCCCGACAGGGTCGAGGCACAGATACGCAGTATTTT. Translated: CASSQSRQGRGTDTQYF.

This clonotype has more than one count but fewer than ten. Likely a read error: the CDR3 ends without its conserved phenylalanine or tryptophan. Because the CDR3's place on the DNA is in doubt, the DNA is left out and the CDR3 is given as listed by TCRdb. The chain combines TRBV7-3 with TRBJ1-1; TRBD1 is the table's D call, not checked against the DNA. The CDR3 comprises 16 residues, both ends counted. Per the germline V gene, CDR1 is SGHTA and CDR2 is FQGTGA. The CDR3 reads CASSLGTEIHPSTSAP.

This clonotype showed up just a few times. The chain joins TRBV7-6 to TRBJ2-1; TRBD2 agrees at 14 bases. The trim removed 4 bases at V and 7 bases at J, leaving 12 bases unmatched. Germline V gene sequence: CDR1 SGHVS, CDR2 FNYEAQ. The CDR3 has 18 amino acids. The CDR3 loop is CASSSSGLGTSGRNEQFF. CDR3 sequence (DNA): TGTGCCAGCAGCTCTAGCGGCCTCGGGACTAGCGGGAGAAATGAGCAGTTCTTC. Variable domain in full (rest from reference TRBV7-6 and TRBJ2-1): GAGVSQSPRYKVTKRGQDVALRCDPISGHVSLYWYRQALGQGPEFLTYFNYEAQQDKSGLPNDRFSAERPEGSISTLTIQRTEQRDSAMYRCASSSSGLGTSGRNEQFFGPGTRLTVL.

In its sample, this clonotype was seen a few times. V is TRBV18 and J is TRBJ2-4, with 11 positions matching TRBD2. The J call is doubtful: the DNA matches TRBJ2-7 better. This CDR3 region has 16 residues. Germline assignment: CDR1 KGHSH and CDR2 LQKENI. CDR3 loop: CASSPPGLAGGSEQYF. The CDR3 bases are TGTGCCAGCTCACCACCGGGGCTAGCGGGAGGCTCCGAGCAGTACTTC.

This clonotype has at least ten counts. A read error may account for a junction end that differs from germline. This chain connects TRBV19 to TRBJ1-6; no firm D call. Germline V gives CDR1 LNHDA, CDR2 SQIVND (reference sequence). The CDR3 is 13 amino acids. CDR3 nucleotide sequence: TGTGCCAGTAGTATGTTGGGAGATTCACCCCTCCACTTC. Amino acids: CASSMLGDSPLHF.